Following are 3 T cell receptor beta chains from one sample sequenced in a study of OX40 agonist ivuxolimab in advanced cancers. The table came from immunoSEQ multiplex PCR; TCRdb's copy has only in-frame clones and leaves some out. The data contain about 150,000 clones, roughly 94% of them seen just once; the ten biggest clones take up approximately 0.32%. Source: CD4+ or CD8+ T cells sorted from blood, taken in a trial of the OX40 agonist ivuxolimab. Receptor source: an adult with an advanced solid tumor such as melanoma, head and neck, liver or kidney cancer.

The gene calls are TRBV7-9 and TRBJ2-3, with TRBD1 matching over 9 bases. From germline, CDR1 is SEHNR and CDR2 FQNEAQ (reference sequence). CDR3 length: 16 amino acids. Trimming cost V 3 bases and J 5 bases; bases outside gene matches: 9. This chain's CDR3 is CASSLQNRGHVDTQYF. In nucleotides, the CDR3 is TGTGCCAGCAGCTTGCAAAACAGGGGGCATGTAGATACGCAGTATTTT.

The chain links TRBV28 to TRBJ1-1; no definite D call. The CDR3 length is 12 residues. Trimming shortened V by 3 bases and J by 4 bases, and 6 bases separated the two germline ends. Germline assignment: CDR1 MDHEN and CDR2 SYDVKM. The CDR3, as DNA: TGTGCCAGCAGTTTGAAGGTCACTGAAGCTTTCTTT. Encoded protein: CASSLKVTEAFF.

This sequence joins TRBV9 and TRBJ2-1; 9 bases are shared with TRBD2. Germline V gene lookup returns CDR1 SGDLS and CDR2 YYNGEE. This CDR3 has 16 amino acids. V shed 4 bases and J 2 bases; nucleotides not matched to a gene: 7. As DNA, the CDR3 is TGTGCCAGCAGCCCAGACAAGCGGGGGGCCTACAATGAGCAGTTCTTC. The encoded protein is CASSPDKRGAYNEQFF.